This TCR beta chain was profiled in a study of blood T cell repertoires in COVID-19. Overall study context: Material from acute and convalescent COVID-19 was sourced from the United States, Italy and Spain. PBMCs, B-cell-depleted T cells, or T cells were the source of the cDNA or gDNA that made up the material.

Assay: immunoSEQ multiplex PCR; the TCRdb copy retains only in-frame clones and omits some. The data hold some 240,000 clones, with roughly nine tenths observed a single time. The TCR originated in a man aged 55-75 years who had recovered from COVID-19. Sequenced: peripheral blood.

The CDR3 DNA sequence: TGCGCCAGCAGCTTGCACGCCCAGCGGGGCGATACCGGGGAGCTGTTTTTT. It yields the protein CASSLHAQRGDTGELFF. The chain joins TRBV5-1 to TRBJ2-2; TRBD2 aligns across 7 bases. The CDR3 runs 17 residues. Germline lookup yields CDR1 SGHRS and CDR2 YFSETQ. V was pared by 1 base and J by 5 bases, with 11 bases of the junction left unmatched. The entire variable domain, with the rest obtained from reference TRBV5-1 and TRBJ2-2, is as follows: KAGVTQTPRYLIKTRGQQVTLSCSPISGHRSVSWYQQTPGQGLQFLFEYFSETQRNKGNFPGRFSGRQFSNSRSEMNVSTLELGDSALYLCASSLHAQRGDTGELFFGEGSRLTVL.